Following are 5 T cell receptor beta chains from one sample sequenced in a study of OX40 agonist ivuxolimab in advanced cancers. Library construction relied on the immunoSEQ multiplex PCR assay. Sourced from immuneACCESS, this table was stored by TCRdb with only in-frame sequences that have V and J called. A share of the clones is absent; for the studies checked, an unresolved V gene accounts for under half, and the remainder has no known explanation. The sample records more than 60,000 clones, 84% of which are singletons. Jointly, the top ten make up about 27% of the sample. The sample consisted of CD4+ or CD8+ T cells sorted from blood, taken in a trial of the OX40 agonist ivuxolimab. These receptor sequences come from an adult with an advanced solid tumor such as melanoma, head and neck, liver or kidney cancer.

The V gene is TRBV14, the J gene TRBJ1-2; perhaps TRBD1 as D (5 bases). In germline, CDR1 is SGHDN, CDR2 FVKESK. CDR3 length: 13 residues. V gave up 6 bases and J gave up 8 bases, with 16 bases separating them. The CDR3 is CASSPGPRAGYTF. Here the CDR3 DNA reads TGTGCCAGCAGTCCGGGACCCAGGGCCGGCTACACCTTC.

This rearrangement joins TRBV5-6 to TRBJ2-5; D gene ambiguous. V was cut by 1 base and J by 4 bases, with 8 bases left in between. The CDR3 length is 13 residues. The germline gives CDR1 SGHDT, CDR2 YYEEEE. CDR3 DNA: TGTGCCAGCAGCTTGAGGGTGCTAGAGACCCAGTACTTC. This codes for CASSLRVLETQYF.

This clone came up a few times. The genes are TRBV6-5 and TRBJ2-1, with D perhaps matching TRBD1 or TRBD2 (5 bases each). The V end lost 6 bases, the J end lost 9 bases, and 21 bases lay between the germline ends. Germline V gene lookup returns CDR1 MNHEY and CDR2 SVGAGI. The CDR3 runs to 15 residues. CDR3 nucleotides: TGTGCCAGCAGCTTCGACCCGTTCGGGACCGCTGAGCAGTTCTTC. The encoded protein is CASSFDPFGTAEQFF.

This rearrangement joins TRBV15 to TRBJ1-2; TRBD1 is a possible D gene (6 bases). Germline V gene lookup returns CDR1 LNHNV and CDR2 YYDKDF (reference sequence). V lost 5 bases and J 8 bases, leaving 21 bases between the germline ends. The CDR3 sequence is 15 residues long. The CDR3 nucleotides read TGTGCCACCAGCTTAGGACAGCTCGGGAAGGGGGGCTACACCTTC. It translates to CATSLGQLGKGGYTF.

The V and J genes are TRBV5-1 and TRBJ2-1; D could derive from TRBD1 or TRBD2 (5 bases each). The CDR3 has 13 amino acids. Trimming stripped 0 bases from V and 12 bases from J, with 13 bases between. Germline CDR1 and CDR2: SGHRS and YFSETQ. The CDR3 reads CASSLVGQGRQFF. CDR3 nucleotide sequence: TGCGCCAGCAGCTTGGTTGGTCAGGGACGGCAGTTCTTC.